There are a few counts of the clone carrying this TCR beta chain. Antigen unknown. Germline V gene lookup returns CDR1 LGHNA and CDR2 YSLEER. The germline V and J ends were trimmed by 1 base and 2 bases, with 13 bases remaining between them. The CDR3 length is 16 residues. The data derive from a study of beta chain features in type 1 diabetes. Study-level points and caveats: All four CD4+ subsets of Type 1 diabetes patients contained TCRB CDR3s that were moderately but significantly shorter.

TCRB transcripts that were expressed got sequenced, as all of the isolated RNA had been reverse transcribed. Measured with immunoSEQ multiplex PCR; TCRdb has only the in-frame clones, and not every one. The sample holds 500,000 to 800,000 clones; under 15% are singletons and the top ten take around 0.12%. Sequenced: naive CD4+ T cells from blood. This sequence joins TRBV4-3 and TRBJ2-3; no definite D call. This receptor was obtained from a man aged 25-45 years with type 1 diabetes. The CDR3 is CASSQGTLSVTDTQYF. As DNA, the CDR3 is TGCGCCAGCAGCCAAGGGACGTTAAGCGTCACAGATACGCAGTATTTT.